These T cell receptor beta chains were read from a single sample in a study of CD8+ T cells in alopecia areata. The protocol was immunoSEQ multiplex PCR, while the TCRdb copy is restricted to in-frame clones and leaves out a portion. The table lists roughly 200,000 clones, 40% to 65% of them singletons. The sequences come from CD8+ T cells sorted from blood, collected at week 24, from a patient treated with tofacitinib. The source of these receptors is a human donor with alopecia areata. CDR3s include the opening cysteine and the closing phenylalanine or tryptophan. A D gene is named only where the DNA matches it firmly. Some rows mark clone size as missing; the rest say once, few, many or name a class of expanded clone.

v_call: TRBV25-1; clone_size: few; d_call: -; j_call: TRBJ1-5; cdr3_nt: TGTGCCAGCAGTGATTGGGACGATAGCAATCAGCCCCAGCATTTT; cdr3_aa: CASSDWDDSNQPQHF
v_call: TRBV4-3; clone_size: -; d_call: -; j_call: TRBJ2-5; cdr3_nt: TGCGCCAGCAGCCAAGATGGGACATCGATGGAGACCCAGTACTTC; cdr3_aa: CASSQDGTSMETQYF
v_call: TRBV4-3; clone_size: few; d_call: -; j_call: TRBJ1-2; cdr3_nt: TGCGCCAGCAGCCAAGATTGGCTAAGTGAAGGGGTTGGCTACACCTTC; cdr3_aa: CASSQDWLSEGVGYTF
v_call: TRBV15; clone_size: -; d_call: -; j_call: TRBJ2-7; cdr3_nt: TGTGCCACCAGCAGAGGGAGGGGAAACAGGGCCTACGAGCAGTACTTC; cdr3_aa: CATSRGRGNRAYEQYF
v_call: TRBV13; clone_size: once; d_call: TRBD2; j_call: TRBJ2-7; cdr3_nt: TGTGCCAGCAGCTTAGGTAGCGGGGTTTCCTACGAGCAGTACTTC; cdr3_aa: CASSLGSGVSYEQYF
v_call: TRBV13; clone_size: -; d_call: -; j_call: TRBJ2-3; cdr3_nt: TGTGCCAGCAGCTTGGGGTCCGTACCTGGCACAGATACGCAGTATTTT; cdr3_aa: CASSLGSVPGTDTQYF
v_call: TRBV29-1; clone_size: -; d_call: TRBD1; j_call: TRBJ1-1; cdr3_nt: TGCAGCGTTGAAGATCTTCAGGGGGTTGACACTGAAGCTTTCTTT; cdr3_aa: CSVEDLQGVDTEAFF
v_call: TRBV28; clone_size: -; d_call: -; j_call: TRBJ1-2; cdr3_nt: TGTGCCAGCAGTCGAAGATCTAACTATGGCTACACCTTC; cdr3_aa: CASSRRSNYGYTF
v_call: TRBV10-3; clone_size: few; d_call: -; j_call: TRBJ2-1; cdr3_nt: TGTGCCATCAGTGAGTCCGGCCTGGGGAATGAGCAGTTCTTC; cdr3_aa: CAISESGLGNEQFF
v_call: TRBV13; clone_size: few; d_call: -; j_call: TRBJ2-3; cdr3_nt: TGTGCCAGCAGACCGATCGTCAGGTCTAAAGATACGCAGTATTTT; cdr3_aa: CASRPIVRSKDTQYF
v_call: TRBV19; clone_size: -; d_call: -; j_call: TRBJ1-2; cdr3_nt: TGTGCCAGTAGTATAGGGAAATTGAATGGCTACACCTTC; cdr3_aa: CASSIGKLNGYTF
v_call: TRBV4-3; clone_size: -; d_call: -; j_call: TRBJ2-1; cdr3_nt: TGCGCCAGCAGCCAAGTGGTTGGAGGGGAGAATGAGCAGTTCTTC; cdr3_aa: CASSQVVGGENEQFF
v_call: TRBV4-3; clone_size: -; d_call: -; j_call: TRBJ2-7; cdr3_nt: TGCGCCAGCAGCCAATCACGAGGGGGGTACGAGCAGTACTTC; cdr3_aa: CASSQSRGGYEQYF
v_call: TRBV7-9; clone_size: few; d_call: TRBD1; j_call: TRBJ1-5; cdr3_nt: TGTGCCAGCAGCACATCGGACAGGGAAAGCAATCAGCCCCAGCATTTT; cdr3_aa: CASSTSDRESNQPQHF
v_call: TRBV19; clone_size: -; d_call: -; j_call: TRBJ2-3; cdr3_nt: TGTGCCAGTAGTATCGGGTATGTGGATACGCAGTATTTT; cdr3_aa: CASSIGYVDTQYF
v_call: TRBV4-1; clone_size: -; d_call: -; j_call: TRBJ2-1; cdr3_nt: TGCGCCAGCAGCCAATCCGGGGAGGAATACAATGAGCAGTTCTTC; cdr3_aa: CASSQSGEEYNEQFF
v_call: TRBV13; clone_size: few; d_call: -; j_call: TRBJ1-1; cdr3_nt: TGTGCCAGCAGCGAACAGGGTCCCAACCCTGAAGCTTTCTTT; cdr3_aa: CASSEQGPNPEAFF
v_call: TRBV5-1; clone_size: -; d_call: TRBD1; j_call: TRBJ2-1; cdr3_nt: TGCGCCAGCAGCAGGGGACAGGGGACAGAGCAGTTCTTC; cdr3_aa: CASSRGQGTEQFF
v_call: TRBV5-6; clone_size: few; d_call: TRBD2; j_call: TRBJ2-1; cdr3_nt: TGTGCCAGCAGCTTAGGGACTAGCGCAGGCAATGAGCAGTTCTTC; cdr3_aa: CASSLGTSAGNEQFF
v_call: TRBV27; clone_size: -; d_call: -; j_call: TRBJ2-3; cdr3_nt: TGTGCCGCAGCTGGGGGACGCACAGATACGCAGTATTTT; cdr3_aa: CAAAGGRTDTQYF
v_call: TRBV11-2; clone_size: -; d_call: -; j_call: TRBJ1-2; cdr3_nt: TGTGCCAGCAGCTTAGGTGGGGGGGTCCGAGGACAGCCCACCACCTTC; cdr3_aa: CASSLGGGVRGQPTTF
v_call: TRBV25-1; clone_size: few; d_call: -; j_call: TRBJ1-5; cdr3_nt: TGTGCCAGCAGCGAGGGTCTGGATCAGCCCCAGCATTTT; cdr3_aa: CASSEGLDQPQHF
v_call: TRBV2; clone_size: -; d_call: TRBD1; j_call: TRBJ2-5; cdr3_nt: TGTGCCGGACGGGGACAGGAAGAGACCCAGTACTTC; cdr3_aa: CAGRGQEETQYF
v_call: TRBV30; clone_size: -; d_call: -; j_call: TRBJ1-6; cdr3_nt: TGTGCCTGGAGTGAAAGGTATCTAGAAGGGGAGAATTCACCCCTCCACTTT; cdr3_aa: CAWSERYLEGENSPLHF
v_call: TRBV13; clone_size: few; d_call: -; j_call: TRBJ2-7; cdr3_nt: TGTGCCAGCTGTATAATCGGGGAGCCTCCCTACGAGCAGTACTTC; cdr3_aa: CASCIIGEPPYEQYF
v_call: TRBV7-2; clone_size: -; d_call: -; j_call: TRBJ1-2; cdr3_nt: TGTGCCAGCAGCCCCACGGGGGGAAACTATGGCTACACCTTC; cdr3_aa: CASSPTGGNYGYTF
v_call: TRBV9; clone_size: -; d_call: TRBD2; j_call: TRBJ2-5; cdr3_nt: TGTGCCAGCAGCGTAGCGGCGGGGGGGCAGGAGACCCAGTACTTC; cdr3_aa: CASSVAAGGQETQYF
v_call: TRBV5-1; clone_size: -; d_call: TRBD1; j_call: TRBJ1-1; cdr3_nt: TGCGCCAGCAGCACGGGACAGTTGAACACTGAAGCTTTCTTT; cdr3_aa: CASSTGQLNTEAFF
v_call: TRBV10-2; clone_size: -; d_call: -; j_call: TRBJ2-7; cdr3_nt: TGCGCCAGCCATGCAGGGGTCGAGCAGTACTTC; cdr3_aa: CASHAGVEQYF
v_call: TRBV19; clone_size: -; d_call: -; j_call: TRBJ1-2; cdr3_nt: TGTGCCAGTAGTATTGGCTTCGTCAATGGCTACACCTTC; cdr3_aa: CASSIGFVNGYTF
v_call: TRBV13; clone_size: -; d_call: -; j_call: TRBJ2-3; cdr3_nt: TGTGCCAGCAGCTCCCCGGCAGGGAGCGAGAGCACAGATACGCAGTATTTT; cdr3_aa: CASSSPAGSESTDTQYF
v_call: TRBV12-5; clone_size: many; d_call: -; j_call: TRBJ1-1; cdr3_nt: TGTGCTAGTGGTACGGAGGGGAGGGAAGCTTTCTTT; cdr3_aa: CASGTEGREAFF
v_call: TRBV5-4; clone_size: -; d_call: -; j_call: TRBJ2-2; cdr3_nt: TGTGCCAGCAGCTTTGGGGGGGCCACCGGGGAGCTGTTTTTT; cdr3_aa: CASSFGGATGELFF
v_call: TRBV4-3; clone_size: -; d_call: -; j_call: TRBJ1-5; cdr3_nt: TGCGCCAGCAGCCGAGAGCCTGGCCAGCCCCAGCATTTT; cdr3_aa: CASSREPGQPQHF
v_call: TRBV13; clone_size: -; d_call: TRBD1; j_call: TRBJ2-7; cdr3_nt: TGTGCCAGCAGCCCATCGACAGGGGCCGAGCAGTACTTC; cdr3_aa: CASSPSTGAEQYF
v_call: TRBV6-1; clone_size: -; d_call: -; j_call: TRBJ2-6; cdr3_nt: TGTGCCAGCAGTATAGCCCCCTCTGGGGCCAACGTCCTGACTTTC; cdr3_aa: CASSIAPSGANVLTF
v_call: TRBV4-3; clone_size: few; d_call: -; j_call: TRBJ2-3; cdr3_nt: TGCGCCAGCAGCCAAGGATCTCTTGGCACAGATACGCAGTATTTT; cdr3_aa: CASSQGSLGTDTQYF
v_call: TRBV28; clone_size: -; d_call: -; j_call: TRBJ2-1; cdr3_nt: TGTGCCAGCAGTAACGACTATGAGCAGTTCTTC; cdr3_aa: CASSNDYEQFF
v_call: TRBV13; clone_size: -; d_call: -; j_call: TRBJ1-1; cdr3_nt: TGTGCCAGCAGCCAAGACCTGAACACTGAAGCTTTCTTT; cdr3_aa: CASSQDLNTEAFF
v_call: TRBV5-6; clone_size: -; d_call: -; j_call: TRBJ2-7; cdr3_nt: TGTGCCAGCAGCACTTCGCGAGAGCAGTACTTC; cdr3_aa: CASSTSREQYF
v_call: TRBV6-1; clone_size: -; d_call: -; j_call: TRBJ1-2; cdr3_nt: TGTGCCAGCAGCCCCCCGGGGAGGTTCTATGGCTACACCTTC; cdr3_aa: CASSPPGRFYGYTF
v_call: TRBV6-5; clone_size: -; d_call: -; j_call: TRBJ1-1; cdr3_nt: TGTGCCAGCAGTTACTCGGAGGGAGGCACTGAAGCTTTCTTT; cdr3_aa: CASSYSEGGTEAFF
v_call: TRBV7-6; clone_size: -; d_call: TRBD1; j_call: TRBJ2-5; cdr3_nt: TGTGCCAGCAGCTCAAGCTGGGGGACAGAGGTAGAGACCCAGTACTTC; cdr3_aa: CASSSSWGTEVETQYF
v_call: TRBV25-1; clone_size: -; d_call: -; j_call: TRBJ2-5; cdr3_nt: TGTGCCAGCTCCCGGGCGGACGGTGGAGAGACCCAGTACTTC; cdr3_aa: CASSRADGGETQYF
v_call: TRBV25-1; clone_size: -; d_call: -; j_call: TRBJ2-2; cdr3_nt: TGTGCCAGCAGGGGACCATCAAACCCGAACACCGGGGAGCTGTTTTTT; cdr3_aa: CASRGPSNPNTGELFF